The 28 T cell receptor beta chains below come from one sample, sequenced in a study of control samples from healthy donors and cancer patients. Assay used: immunoSEQ multiplex PCR; TCRdb lists only in-frame clones, some missing. The sample has roughly 100,000 clones, 80% to 90% seen once. The material sequenced was blood. The receptors originated from a woman aged 45-60 years in good health.

This clone appeared once. The chain has TRBV9 and TRBJ2-7, with 9 bases fitting TRBD2. Trimming at V came to 0 bases and at J to 0 bases, leaving 10 bases not matched to a gene. The CDR3 contains 18 residues. CDR1 and CDR2 from the germline V gene are SGDLS and YYNGEE. The CDR3 region has the DNA TGTGCCAGCAGCGTAGCCGAGACTAGCGGTGTGAGCTCCTACGAGCAGTACTTC. This encodes CASSVAETSGVSSYEQYF.

The V and J genes are TRBV30 and TRBJ2-1, with TRBD2 matching 11 bases. Germline V gene data show CDR1 as GTSNPN and CDR2 as SVGIG (reference sequence). J gave up 6 bases and V 8 bases, and 6 bases lay outside the gene matches. This CDR3 region has 13 residues. The CDR3 region has the DNA TGTGCCAGGATCGGGACTAGCGGCAATGAGCAGTTCTTC. The encoded protein is CARIGTSGNEQFF. The complete variable domain, with remaining parts taken from reference TRBV30 and TRBJ2-1, reads SQTIHQWPATLVQPVGSPLSLECTVEGTSNPNLYWYRQAAGRGLQLLFYSVGIGQISSEVPQNLSASRPQDRQFILSSKKLLLSDSGFYLCARIGTSGNEQFFGPGTRLTVL.

The chain couples TRBV21-1 to TRBJ2-7; the table names TRBD2, a call not compared with the DNA. TRBV21-1 is flagged as a pseudogene. The CDR3 extends over 20 amino acids. The CDR3 sequence is CASSHHGDILAGGRGYEQYF. For the CDR3, the DNA is TGTGCCAGCAGCCACCATGGGGACATACTAGCGGGGGGCCGGGGCTACGAGCAGTACTTC.

The gene calls are TRBV4-2 and TRBJ1-5; D remains unclear. V gave up 0 bases and J gave up 6 bases, with 15 bases separating them. The CDR3 loop spans 16 amino acids. Germline CDR1 reads LGHNA; CDR2 reads YNFKEQ. CDR3 residues: CASSQEPRVWGQPQHF. The CDR3 region has the DNA TGTGCCAGCAGCCAAGAACCAAGGGTGTGGGGTCAGCCCCAGCATTTT.

This clone was found once. The chain carries TRBV9 and TRBJ1-1; no firm D call. V was cut by 0 bases and J by 2 bases, with 11 bases left in between. In germline, CDR1 is SGDLS, CDR2 YYNGEE. This CDR3 contains 15 residues. CDR3 region: CASSVAGQINTEAFF. The CDR3 region has the DNA TGTGCCAGCAGCGTAGCTGGTCAGATCAACACTGAAGCTTTCTTT. The variable domain in full, completed from reference TRBV9 and TRBJ1-1, reads DSGVTQTPKHLITATGQRVTLRCSPRSGDLSVYWYQQSLDQGLQFLIQYYNGEERAKGNILERFSAQQFPDLHSELNLSSLELGDSALYFCASSVAGQINTEAFFGQGTRLTVV.

V gene TRBV4-2 combines with J gene TRBJ1-4, with D hard to call. Germline CDR1 and CDR2: LGHNA and YNFKEQ. V was pared by 0 bases and J by 7 bases, with 12 bases between. There are 15 residues in the CDR3. The CDR3 DNA follows: TGTGCCAGCAGCCAAGATGCTCGGCTTGGTGAAAAACTGTTTTTT. It encodes CASSQDARLGEKLFF.

The chain recombines TRBV5-5 with TRBJ2-4; TRBD1 aligns across 9 bases. After removal of 4 bases from V and 2 bases from J, the junction contained 13 bases not matched to a gene. Germline V gives CDR1 SGHKS, CDR2 YYEKEE (reference sequence). The CDR3 spans 18 residues. The CDR3 loop reads CASSKTLRDRVTKNIQYF. In nucleotides, the CDR3 is TGTGCCAGCAGCAAAACACTCCGGGACAGGGTGACCAAAAACATTCAGTACTTC.

This clone was detected ten times or more. This chain joins TRBV4-3 and TRBJ1-2; TRBD1 is a possible D gene (5 bases). The germline V gene encodes CDR1 LGHNA and CDR2 YSLEER. The V end was cut by 0 bases, the J end by 0 bases, with 14 bases between. This CDR3 comprises 17 residues. CDR3 region: CASSQEYDSGANYGYTF. In DNA, the CDR3 is TGCGCCAGCAGCCAAGAGTACGACAGTGGGGCTAACTATGGCTACACCTTC.

The chain joins TRBV9 to TRBJ1-1; 7 bases align to TRBD1. Germline values: CDR1 SGDLS, CDR2 YYNGEE. The junction had 5 bases not matched to a gene; V was cut back by 3 bases and J by 0 bases. The CDR3 extends over 15 amino acids. CDR3 amino acids: CASSASGTVNTEAFF. The CDR3 DNA reads TGTGCCAGCAGCGCCAGCGGGACAGTGAACACTGAAGCTTTCTTT.

This sequence joins TRBV19 and TRBJ2-2; D remains unclear. CDR1 LNHDA and CDR2 SQIVND come from the germline V gene (reference sequence). The CDR3 extends over 13 amino acids. The germline V and J ends were trimmed by 3 bases and 6 bases, with 8 bases remaining between them. The CDR3 region is CASSIRAAGELFF. In nucleotides, the CDR3 is TGTGCCAGTAGTATTCGGGCAGCCGGGGAGCTGTTTTTT.

This clone showed up just once. The chain is built from TRBV27 and TRBJ2-5, with 8 nucleotides matching TRBD2. Losses at the gene ends were 3 bases for V and 8 bases for J; bases not matched to a gene: 17. Germline V gene sequence: CDR1 MNHEY, CDR2 SMNVEV (reference sequence). CDR3 length: 17 residues. The CDR3 is CASSFLAGDITAGTQYF. The CDR3 DNA reads as TGTGCCAGCAGTTTTCTAGCGGGCGATATTACAGCCGGCACCCAGTACTTC.

The V call is TRBV11-2, the J call TRBJ2-7; TRBD2 might be the D (5 bases). Germline CDR1 SGHAT, CDR2 FQNNGV. V was cut by 2 bases and J by 5 bases, with 13 bases left in between. The CDR3 has 14 amino acids. The CDR3 sequence: CASSLTGRENEQYF. CDR3 DNA sequence: TGTGCCAGCAGCTTAACGGGAAGGGAAAACGAGCAGTACTTC.

This rearrangement joins TRBV10-3 to TRBJ1-2; 7 bases match TRBD1. Germline V gene sequence: CDR1 ENHRY, CDR2 SYGVKD. V trimming: 7 bases; J trimming: 5 bases; junction bases outside the gene matches: 16. The CDR3 length is 16 residues. CDR3 DNA: TGTGCCATCACCCCCGAGACAGGGTCATGGTTTTATGGCTACACCTTC. Translating gives CAITPETGSWFYGYTF.

This chain uses TRBV19 with TRBJ1-5, with a tentative D call TRBD1 (6 bases). The germline CDR1 and CDR2 sequences are LNHDA and SQIVND (reference sequence). Trimming cost V 6 bases and J 0 bases, with 12 bases left between them. This CDR3 comprises 15 residues. CDR3 sequence reads: CASRGQHYSNQPQHF. DNA of the CDR3: TGTGCCAGTAGAGGACAGCACTATAGCAATCAGCCCCAGCATTTT.

The chain employs TRBV2 and TRBJ1-2; D not resolved. Trimming shortened V by 4 bases and J by 5 bases, and 14 bases separated the two germline ends. Germline V gene lookup returns CDR1 SNHLY and CDR2 FYNNEI. This CDR3 has 14 residues. CDR3 sequence reads: CASSAGLTRYGYTF. In nucleotides, the CDR3 is TGTGCCAGCAGTGCCGGACTCACTCGGTATGGCTACACCTTC.

V gene TRBV5-1 combines with J gene TRBJ1-4, with 7 bases that match TRBD1. The CDR3 consists of 17 residues. Germline CDR1 SGHRS, CDR2 YFSETQ. J lost 0 bases, V lost 0 bases, and 5 bases had no gene match. CDR3 sequence reads: CASSLAGTAATNEKLFF. The CDR3 DNA is TGCGCCAGCAGCTTGGCGGGGACAGCTGCAACTAATGAAAAACTGTTTTTT. The entire variable domain, with the rest obtained from reference TRBV5-1 and TRBJ1-4, is as follows: KAGVTQTPRYLIKTRGQQVTLSCSPISGHRSVSWYQQTPGQGLQFLFEYFSETQRNKGNFPGRFSGRQFSNSRSEMNVSTLELGDSALYLCASSLAGTAATNEKLFFGSGTQLSVL.

The chain carries TRBV11-3 and TRBJ2-1, with 14 bases identical to TRBD2. Trimming took 5 bases from V and 0 from J; bases not matched to a gene: 3. Germline CDR1 is SGHNT and CDR2 is YENEEA. This CDR3 is built from 17 residues. As DNA, the CDR3 is TGTGCCAGCAGCCCCGGACTAGCGGGGGGCTCCTACAATGAGCAGTTCTTC. This sequence encodes CASSPGLAGGSYNEQFF.

The chain carries TRBV28 and TRBJ1-1; 7 bases match TRBD1. From germline, CDR1 is MDHEN and CDR2 SYDVKM. This CDR3 contains 13 residues. V was pared by 8 bases and J by 2 bases, with 5 bases of the junction left unmatched. This CDR3 is CASLDRRNTEAFF. CDR3 coding DNA: TGTGCCAGCTTGGACAGGCGAAACACTGAAGCTTTCTTT.

V and J are TRBV6-6 and TRBJ2-3; 10 bases fit TRBD2. The CDR3 has 15 amino acids. V lost 7 bases and J lost 5; bases outside the gene matches: 9. CDR1 is MNHNY and CDR2 is SVGAGI in the germline V gene (reference sequence). The CDR3 DNA reads TGTGCCAGCATGGCCCATAGCGGGGGGAAAGATACGCAGTATTTT. Residues: CASMAHSGGKDTQYF.

V gene TRBV9 combines with J gene TRBJ2-1, with no clear D. There are 14 residues in the CDR3. Germline V gives CDR1 SGDLS, CDR2 YYNGEE. V was cut by 0 bases and J by 1 base, with 5 bases left in between. Written as DNA, the CDR3 is TGTGCCAGCAGCGTAGGGAGTTCCTACAATGAGCAGTTCTTC. It translates to CASSVGSSYNEQFF.

The J gene is TRBJ2-3, the V gene TRBV19; D is tentatively TRBD1 or TRBD2 (5 bases each). This CDR3 spans 13 amino acids. Per germline, CDR1 LNHDA and CDR2 SQIVND (reference sequence). The ends were cut back, 2 bases at V and 6 bases at J, with 9 bases in the middle. CDR3 in DNA: TGTGCCAGTAGTATAATAGAGGGGGATACGCAGTATTTT. Translated: CASSIIEGDTQYF.

The chain links TRBV6-5 to TRBJ2-3, with D possibly TRBD2 on 5 matching bases. Per germline, CDR1 MNHEY and CDR2 SVGAGI. The CDR3 covers 15 residues. V was trimmed by 6 bases and J by 0 bases, leaving 13 bases between them. The CDR3 region has the DNA TGTGCCAGCAGGGCCTTCGGGATTAGCACAGATACGCAGTATTTT. Encoded protein: CASRAFGISTDTQYF.

The V and J genes are TRBV15 and TRBJ1-4, with TRBD1 matching 8 bases. Trimming cost V 1 base and J 8 bases; bases outside gene matches: 3. The CDR3 consists of 14 residues. Germline V lookup: CDR1 LNHNV, CDR2 YYDKDF (reference sequence). The CDR3 DNA is TGTGCCACCAGCAGAGCAGGGGGCAGAGAAAAACTGTTTTTT. It yields the protein CATSRAGGREKLFF.

This chain uses TRBV7-3 with TRBJ2-1; 9 nucleotides line up with TRBD2. V lost 2 bases to trimming and J lost 8 bases; unmatched junction nucleotides: 7. There are 15 residues in the CDR3. Germline CDR1 is SGHTA and CDR2 is FQGTGA. The CDR3 region is CASSLGLAGVDEQFF. In DNA form, the CDR3 reads TGTGCCAGCAGCTTAGGGTTAGCGGGAGTGGATGAGCAGTTCTTC. Supplemented by reference TRBV7-3 and TRBJ2-1, the full variable domain reads GAGVSQTPSNKVTEKGKYVELRCDPISGHTALYWYRQSLGQGPEFLIYFQGTGAADDSGLPNDRFFAVRPEGSVSTLKIQRTERGDSAVYLCASSLGLAGVDEQFFGPGTRLTVL.

The CDR3: CASSFFGGYPSYEQYF. CDR3 DNA: TGTGCCAGCAGCTTTTTCGGCGGCTACCCCTCCTACGAGCAGTACTTC. The chain links TRBV5-4 to TRBJ2-7, with no clear D. Germline lookup yields CDR1 SGHNT and CDR2 YYREEE (reference sequence). There are 16 residues in the CDR3. Trimming stripped 2 bases from V and 0 bases from J, with 15 bases between.

This chain links TRBV12-3 or TRBV12-4 with TRBJ2-1, with D unresolved. The CDR3 has 13 residues. Trimming stripped 3 bases from V and 7 bases from J, with 10 bases between. CDR3 sequence (DNA): TGTGCCAGCAGTTTTTCCGGAACGAATGAGCAGTTCTTC. Encoded protein: CASSFSGTNEQFF.

V gene TRBV21-1 combines with J gene TRBJ2-3. TRBV21-1 is designated a pseudogene. The CDR3 length is 15 residues. The CDR3 loop reads CASGGAGPRTDTQYF. For the CDR3, the DNA is TGTGCCAGCGGGGGCGCGGGGCCCCGCACAGATACGCAGTATTTT.

This chain links TRBV6-5 with TRBJ2-3, with D possibly being TRBD2 (6 bases). CDR1 is MNHEY and CDR2 is SVGAGI in the germline V gene. The CDR3 covers 15 residues. V was cut by 7 bases and J by 0 bases, with 14 bases left in between. CDR3 coding DNA: TGTGCCAGCAAATTAAGCGGGTCTAGCACAGATACGCAGTATTTT. Its protein is CASKLSGSSTDTQYF.